Below, 15 T cell receptor beta chains from the same sample are listed, as sequenced in a study of blood T cell repertoires in COVID-19. Sequencing was performed with immunoSEQ multiplex PCR; in TCRdb, only in-frame clones are kept and a portion is missing. The sample carries around 90,000 clones, about 81% recorded once. Material for sequencing was peripheral blood. These TCRs come from a human donor in a cohort sampled during active COVID-19.

This clone has just a few counts. This chain links TRBV13 with TRBJ2-7; 10 bases fit TRBD2. Per the germline V gene, CDR1 is PRHDT and CDR2 is FYEKMQ (reference sequence). The CDR3 has 15 amino acids. The ends lost 5 bases at V and 1 base at J; junction bases unmatched: 5. The CDR3 bases are TGTGCCAGCAGCCGTAGCGGGGGGTGGTCCTACGAGCAGTACTTC. Translating gives CASSRSGGWSYEQYF.

V usage is TRBV27 and J usage is TRBJ2-1; 9 positions agree with TRBD1. The CDR3 extends over 16 amino acids. V dropped 5 bases and J dropped 4; count of bases not matched to a gene: 9. The germline V gene has CDR1 MNHEY and CDR2 SMNVEV (reference sequence). CDR3 residues: CASSPPGQGAYNEQFF. In DNA form, the CDR3 reads TGTGCCAGCAGTCCGCCGGGACAGGGAGCGTACAATGAGCAGTTCTTC.

The CDR3 region has the DNA TGCGCCAGCAGCTTGGCGGCTAGCAGGGGGAATGAGCAGTTCTTC. As protein: CASSLAASRGNEQFF. This chain uses TRBV5-1 with TRBJ2-1; 7 nucleotides agree with TRBD1. This CDR3 spans 15 amino acids. V was clipped by 0 bases and J by 7 bases; unmatched bases: 7. Germline CDR1 SGHRS, CDR2 YFSETQ.

V usage is TRBV7-9 and J usage is TRBJ2-6; 8 positions agree with TRBD1. CDR3 length: 18 residues. Germline V lookup: CDR1 SEHNR, CDR2 FQNEAQ (reference sequence). V shed 4 bases and J 2 bases; nucleotides not matched to a gene: 10. As DNA, the CDR3 is TGTGCCAGCAGCTGGCCCCGGGCAGGGGGCCCTGGGGCCAACGTCCTGACTTTC. Encoded protein: CASSWPRAGGPGANVLTF.

The chain employs TRBV6-2 or TRBV6-3 and TRBJ2-1; the D is unclear. The germline gives CDR1 MNHEY, CDR2 SVGEGT. V shed 6 bases and J shed 4 bases, with 10 bases lying between them. The CDR3 extends over 13 amino acids. CDR3 amino acids: CASSIYQYNEQFF. The CDR3 coding sequence is TGTGCCAGCAGCATATACCAGTACAATGAGCAGTTCTTC.

V gene TRBV11-2 combines with J gene TRBJ2-7; 12 bases match TRBD1. Germline lookup yields CDR1 SGHAT and CDR2 FQNNGV. Germline trimming cut 1 base from V and 1 base from J; bases unmatched to any gene: 2. The CDR3 sequence is 16 residues long. CDR3 sequence: CASSLVGQGASYEQYF. CDR3 coding DNA: TGTGCCAGCAGCTTAGTGGGACAGGGGGCTTCCTACGAGCAGTACTTC.

The chain has TRBV19 and TRBJ1-1; 7 positions match TRBD1. Per the germline V gene, CDR1 is LNHDA and CDR2 is SQIVND (reference sequence). The V gene end was trimmed by 4 bases and the J gene end by 3 bases; junction bases not matched to a gene: 8. The CDR3 length is 15 residues. CDR3 residues: CASSRNRGLDTEAFF. In DNA, the CDR3 is TGTGCCAGTAGTAGAAACAGGGGTTTGGACACTGAAGCTTTCTTT.

This sequence joins TRBV4-1 and TRBJ2-3; 15 bases are shared with TRBD2. J gave up 3 bases and V 2 bases, and 3 bases lay outside the gene matches. The germline CDR1 and CDR2 sequences are MGHRA and YSYEKL. CDR3 length equals 17 residues. The CDR3 region has the DNA TGCGCCAGCAGCCAATTCGGGACTAGCGGGGGGACAGATACGCAGTATTTT. This encodes CASSQFGTSGGTDTQYF.

The chain links TRBV7-9 to TRBJ2-7; possible D gene TRBD1, 6 bases. The CDR3 extends over 14 amino acids. In germline, CDR1 is SEHNR, CDR2 FQNEAQ (reference sequence). The ends were cut back, 4 bases at V and 6 bases at J, with 16 bases in the middle. The CDR3 DNA is TGTGCCAGCAGCTCATCTTACAGGGTTGGCGAGCAGTACTTC. It specifies CASSSSYRVGEQYF.

J is TRBJ2-5 and V is TRBV5-1; maybe TRBD2 (7 bases). V lost 7 bases and J lost 2, with 15 bases in between. CDR3 length equals 14 residues. Germline V CDR1 and CDR2: SGHRS, YFSETQ. CDR3 nucleotide sequence: TGCGCCAGCGGTTCCGGGGGGCCACAAGAGACCCAGTACTTC. Translated: CASGSGGPQETQYF. The full variable domain, with the rest looked up from reference TRBV5-1 and TRBJ2-5, is KAGVTQTPRYLIKTRGQQVTLSCSPISGHRSVSWYQQTPGQGLQFLFEYFSETQRNKGNFPGRFSGRQFSNSRSEMNVSTLELGDSALYLCASGSGGPQETQYFGPGTRLLVL.

In this sample, this clone turned up once. This rearrangement joins TRBV5-4 to TRBJ2-3, with D perhaps matching TRBD2 (6 bases). The ends were cut back, 0 bases at V and 1 base at J, with 9 bases in the middle. Germline loops: CDR1 SGHNT, CDR2 YYREEE (reference sequence). The CDR3 runs 15 residues. The chain's CDR3 is CASSLGGDGTDTQYF. CDR3 coding DNA: TGTGCCAGCAGCTTGGGGGGGGATGGCACAGATACGCAGTATTTT.

This clone has only one observation. The CDR3 DNA is TGTGCCAGTAGTATGGGGGGTGCGCAGTACTTC. It translates to CASSMGGAQYF. V and J are TRBV19 and TRBJ2-7; possible D gene TRBD2, 6 bases. Germline V CDR1 and CDR2: LNHDA, SQIVND (reference sequence). The CDR3 is 11 amino acids. V gave up 3 bases and J gave up 9 bases, with 9 bases separating them.

This clone appeared once. The chain has TRBV2 and TRBJ1-2; 7 positions agree with TRBD1. V was pared by 6 bases and J by 8 bases, with 12 bases of the junction left unmatched. The CDR3 consists of 14 residues. The germline gives CDR1 SNHLY, CDR2 FYNNEI. In nucleotides, the CDR3 is TGTGCCAGCAGCTTACAGGGGACATCTCGAGGCTACACCTTC. Translation gives CASSLQGTSRGYTF.

The CDR3 coding sequence is TGTGCCAGCAGCTATTGGGACAGTAACTATGGCTACACCTTC. This codes for CASSYWDSNYGYTF. This chain connects TRBV7-9 to TRBJ1-2; 7 bases match TRBD1. Trimming took 4 bases from V and 1 from J; bases not matched to a gene: 3. The CDR3 loop spans 14 amino acids. Germline V gives CDR1 SEHNR, CDR2 FQNEAQ (reference sequence).

In this sample, this clone turned up a few times. The chain carries TRBV2 and TRBJ2-1, with TRBD1 matching over 9 bases. V was clipped by 7 bases and J by 4 bases; unmatched bases: 5. The CDR3 consists of 14 residues. The germline gives CDR1 SNHLY, CDR2 FYNNEI. This chain's CDR3 is CASKGTGYYNEQFF. The CDR3 nucleotides are TGTGCCAGCAAAGGGACAGGGTATTACAATGAGCAGTTCTTC.